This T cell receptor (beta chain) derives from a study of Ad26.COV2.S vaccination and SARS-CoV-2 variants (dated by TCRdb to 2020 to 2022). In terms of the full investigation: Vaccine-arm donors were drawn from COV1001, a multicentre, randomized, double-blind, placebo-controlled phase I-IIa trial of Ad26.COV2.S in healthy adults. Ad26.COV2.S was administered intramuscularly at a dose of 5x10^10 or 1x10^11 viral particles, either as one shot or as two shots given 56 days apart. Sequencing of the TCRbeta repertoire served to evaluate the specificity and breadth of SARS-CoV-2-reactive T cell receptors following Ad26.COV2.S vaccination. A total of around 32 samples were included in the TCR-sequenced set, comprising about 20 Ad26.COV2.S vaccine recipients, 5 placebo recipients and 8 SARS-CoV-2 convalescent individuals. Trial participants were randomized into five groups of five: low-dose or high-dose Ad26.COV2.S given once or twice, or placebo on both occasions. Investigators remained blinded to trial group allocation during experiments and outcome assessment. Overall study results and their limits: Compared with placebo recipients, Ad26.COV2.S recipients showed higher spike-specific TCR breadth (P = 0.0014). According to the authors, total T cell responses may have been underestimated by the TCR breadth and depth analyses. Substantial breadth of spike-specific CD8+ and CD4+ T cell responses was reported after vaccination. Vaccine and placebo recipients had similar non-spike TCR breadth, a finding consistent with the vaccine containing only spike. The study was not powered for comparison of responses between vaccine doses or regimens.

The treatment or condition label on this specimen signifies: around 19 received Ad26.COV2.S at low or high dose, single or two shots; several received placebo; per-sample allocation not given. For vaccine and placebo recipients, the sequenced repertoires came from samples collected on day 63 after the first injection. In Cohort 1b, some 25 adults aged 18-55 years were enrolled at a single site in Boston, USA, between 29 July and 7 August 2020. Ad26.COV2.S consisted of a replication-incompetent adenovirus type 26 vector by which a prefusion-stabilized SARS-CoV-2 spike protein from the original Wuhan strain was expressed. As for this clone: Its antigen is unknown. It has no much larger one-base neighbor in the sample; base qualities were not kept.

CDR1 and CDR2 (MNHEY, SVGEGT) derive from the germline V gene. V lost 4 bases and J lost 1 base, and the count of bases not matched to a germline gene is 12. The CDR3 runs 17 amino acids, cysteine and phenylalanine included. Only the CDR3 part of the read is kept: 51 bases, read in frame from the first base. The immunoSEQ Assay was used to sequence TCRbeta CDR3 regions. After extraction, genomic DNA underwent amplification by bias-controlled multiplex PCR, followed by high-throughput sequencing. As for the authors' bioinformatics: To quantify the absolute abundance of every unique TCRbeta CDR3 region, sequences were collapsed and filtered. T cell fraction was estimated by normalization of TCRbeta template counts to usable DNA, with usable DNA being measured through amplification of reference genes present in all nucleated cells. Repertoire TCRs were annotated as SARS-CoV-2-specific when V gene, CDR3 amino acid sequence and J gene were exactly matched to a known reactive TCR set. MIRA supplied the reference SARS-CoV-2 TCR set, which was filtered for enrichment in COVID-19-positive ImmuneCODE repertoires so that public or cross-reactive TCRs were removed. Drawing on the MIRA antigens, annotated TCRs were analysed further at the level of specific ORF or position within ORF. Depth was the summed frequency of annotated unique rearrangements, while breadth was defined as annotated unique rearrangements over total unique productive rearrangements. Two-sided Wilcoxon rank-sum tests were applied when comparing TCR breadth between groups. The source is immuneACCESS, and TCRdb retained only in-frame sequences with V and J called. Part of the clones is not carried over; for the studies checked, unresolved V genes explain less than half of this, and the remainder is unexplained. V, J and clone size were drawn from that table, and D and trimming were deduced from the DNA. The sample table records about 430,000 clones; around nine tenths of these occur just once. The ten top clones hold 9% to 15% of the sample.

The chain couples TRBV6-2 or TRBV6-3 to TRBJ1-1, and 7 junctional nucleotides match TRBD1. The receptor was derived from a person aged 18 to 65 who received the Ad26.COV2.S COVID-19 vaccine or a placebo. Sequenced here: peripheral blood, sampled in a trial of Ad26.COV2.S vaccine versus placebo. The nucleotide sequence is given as TGTGCCAGCAGTTCACACACCCAGGGACAGAAGAACACTGAAGCTTTCTTT. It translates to CASSSHTQGQKNTEAFF.